Presented here are 27 T cell receptor beta chains from one specimen sequenced in a study of PD-L1 blockade in urothelial cancer. Profiled with immunoSEQ multiplex PCR; TCRdb holds only in-frame clones, not every one. The table has about 88,000 clones, more than 85% seen once. This specimen consisted of PBMCs, obtained around atezolizumab (anti-PD-L1) treatment. These TCRs come from a man aged 55 to 70 with urothelial cancer.

The chain links TRBV7-8 to TRBJ2-2, with a possible D match to TRBD2 (6 bases). V was shortened by 5 bases and J by 8 bases, with 12 bases between the two germline ends. The CDR3 is made up of 13 amino acids. Germline loops: CDR1 SGHVS, CDR2 FQNEAQ. The CDR3 loop reads CASSRGRWGELFF. DNA for the CDR3: TGTGCCAGCAGCCGAGGGAGGTGGGGGGAGCTGTTTTTT.

V usage is TRBV2 and J usage is TRBJ1-1; weak D call: TRBD1 (6 bases). From germline, CDR1 is SNHLY and CDR2 FYNNEI. This CDR3 is built from 14 residues. Trimming took off 9 bases at V and 3 bases at J, with 17 bases between the two ends. This CDR3 reads CASLPQGRDTEAFF. CDR3 DNA: TGTGCCAGTCTTCCGCAGGGGCGAGACACTGAAGCTTTCTTT.

The chain links TRBV28 to TRBJ2-7, with 8 bases aligning to TRBD1. V shed 2 bases and J 4 bases; nucleotides not matched to a gene: 7. This CDR3 has 15 residues. Germline CDR1 MDHEN, CDR2 SYDVKM. CDR3 loop: CASSLGSGGEYEQYF. CDR3 nucleotides: TGTGCCAGCAGTTTAGGGTCAGGGGGCGAATACGAGCAGTACTTC.

The chain employs TRBV30 and TRBJ2-1; D gene ambiguous. Germline loops: CDR1 GTSNPN, CDR2 SVGIG (reference sequence). Trimming stripped 2 bases from V and 5 bases from J, with 10 bases between. This CDR3 has 13 residues. The CDR3 sequence is CAWSPGTNNEQFF. The CDR3 DNA is TGTGCCTGGAGTCCCGGAACTAACAATGAGCAGTTCTTC. The full variable domain, completed using reference TRBV30 and TRBJ2-1, is SQTIHQWPATLVQPVGSPLSLECTVEGTSNPNLYWYRQAAGRGLQLLFYSVGIGQISSEVPQNLSASRPQDRQFILSSKKLLLSDSGFYLCAWSPGTNNEQFFGPGTRLTVL.

This clone came up once. V gene TRBV9 combines with J gene TRBJ2-7, with TRBD1 matching 12 bases. After removal of 0 bases from V and 3 bases from J, the junction contained 7 bases not matched to a gene. CDR3 length: 17 amino acids. CDR1 is SGDLS, CDR2 YYNGEE, per germline. CDR3 in DNA: TGTGCCAGCAGCGTAGGGGACAGGGGGCGATTCGACTACGAGCAGTACTTC. Translating it yields CASSVGDRGRFDYEQYF.

This sequence joins TRBV6-5 and TRBJ1-2; 8 bases are a match to TRBD1. Looked up from germline, CDR1 is MNHEY and CDR2 is SVGAGI. V lost 5 bases to trimming and J lost 5 bases; unmatched junction nucleotides: 7. This CDR3 spans 14 amino acids. The CDR3, as DNA: TGTGCCAGCAGTCTAACAGGGGGGGCTTATGGCTACACCTTC. Translation gives CASSLTGGAYGYTF.

This chain uses TRBV6-1 with TRBJ2-7; 7 bases fit TRBD1. The CDR3 covers 13 residues. The germline V gene encodes CDR1 MNHNS and CDR2 SASEGT. V gave up 4 bases and J gave up 4 bases; unmatched junction bases: 4. CDR3: CASSVGDRYEQYF. CDR3 nucleotide sequence: TGTGCCAGCAGTGTCGGGGACAGATACGAGCAGTACTTC.

About this clone itself: The junction does not match germline at one end; this may be a read error. The chain's CDR3 is CASTQRRTGEFPHEQYF. In DNA, the CDR3 is TGCGCCAGCACTCAACGCCGGACAGGGGAATTCCCCCACGAGCAGTACTTC. The chain combines TRBV23-1 with TRBJ2-7, with TRBD1 matching 9 bases. TRBV23-1 is known as an ORF, though its function is uncertain. CDR3 size: 17 residues.

This rearrangement joins TRBV30 to TRBJ2-5, with 10 positions matching TRBD2. Germline trimming cut 0 bases from V and 2 bases from J; bases unmatched to any gene: 3. The germline V gene has CDR1 GTSNPN and CDR2 SVGIG (reference sequence). The CDR3 is 15 residues long. This CDR3 reads CAWSVASGRQETQYF. The CDR3 DNA follows: TGTGCCTGGAGTGTAGCTAGCGGGAGACAAGAGACCCAGTACTTC.

The chain has TRBV28 and TRBJ1-2; 7 bases fit TRBD1. CDR1 is MDHEN, CDR2 SYDVKM, per germline. The V and J ends lost 6 bases and 7 bases, in that order; junction bases with no gene match: 2. The CDR3 sequence is 11 residues long. CDR3 in amino acids: CASSTGAGYTF. CDR3 nucleotide sequence: TGTGCCAGCAGCACAGGGGCTGGCTACACCTTC.

The rearrangement joins TRBV5-4 to TRBJ2-2; D is unresolved. The V end lost 1 base, the J end lost 3 bases, and 7 bases lay between the germline ends. The CDR3 runs to 14 residues. Germline loops: CDR1 SGHNT, CDR2 YYREEE (reference sequence). This CDR3 is CASSLSSDTGELFF. For the CDR3, the DNA is TGTGCCAGCAGCTTGAGTAGTGACACCGGGGAGCTGTTTTTT.

This chain connects TRBV19 to TRBJ2-2; D is uncertain. CDR1 is LNHDA, CDR2 SQIVND, per germline (reference sequence). Deletions cut 1 base from V and 1 base from J, with 7 bases between. This CDR3 comprises 15 residues. CDR3 amino acids: CASSIGAVNTGELFF. DNA of the CDR3: TGTGCCAGTAGTATAGGGGCAGTGAACACCGGGGAGCTGTTTTTT.

This rearrangement joins TRBV6-5 to TRBJ2-7, with D perhaps TRBD1 (6 bases). In germline, CDR1 is MNHEY, CDR2 SVGAGI. This CDR3 is 15 amino acids long. Trimming cost V 6 bases and J 2 bases, with 17 bases left between them. The CDR3 nucleotides read TGTGCCAGCAGAGCAGGGGACCGAGTCACCTACGAGCAGTACTTC. Amino acids: CASRAGDRVTYEQYF.

The CDR3 DNA sequence: TGTGCCAGCAGCTTGGCGACTAGCGGGGGGTGGGAGACCCAGTACTTC. This translates into CASSLATSGGWETQYF. The chain combines TRBV7-8 with TRBJ2-5; 13 bases line up with TRBD2. With 3 bases clipped from V and 5 bases from J, the junction kept 6 bases outside the gene matches. Germline-derived CDR1 and CDR2 are SGHVS and FQNEAQ. There are 16 residues in the CDR3.

The chain employs TRBV4-3 and TRBJ2-6; tentative D call: TRBD2 (5 bases). This CDR3 comprises 15 residues. CDR1 and CDR2 (germline): LGHNA, YSLEER. V lost 1 base, J lost 3 bases, and 7 bases lay in between. The CDR3 bases are TGCGCCAGCAGCCAAGGGACTCGTGGGGCCAACGTCCTGACTTTC. Translated: CASSQGTRGANVLTF.

The chain uses TRBV6-1 and TRBJ1-3, with 7 bases that match TRBD1. The V segment lost 0 bases and the J segment 8 bases; nucleotides outside the gene matches: 7. In germline, CDR1 is MNHNS, CDR2 SASEGT. There are 15 residues in the CDR3. Here the CDR3 reads CASSEAHRGGDTIYF. CDR3 bases: TGTGCCAGCAGTGAAGCGCACAGGGGTGGTGACACCATATATTTT.

The rearrangement joins TRBV19 to TRBJ1-1; 7 nucleotides agree with TRBD1. Germline assignment: CDR1 LNHDA and CDR2 SQIVND (reference sequence). Trimming cost V 7 bases and J 4 bases; bases outside gene matches: 9. The length of the CDR3 is 14 residues. This chain's CDR3 is CASKGAGGFTEAFF. CDR3 nucleotides: TGTGCCAGTAAGGGGGCAGGGGGGTTCACTGAAGCTTTCTTT.

This sequence joins TRBV5-1 and TRBJ2-2; D ambiguous. Trimming stripped 0 bases from V and 0 bases from J, with 9 bases between. This CDR3 region has 16 residues. From germline, CDR1 is SGHRS and CDR2 YFSETQ. CDR3 residues: CASSLVNQANTGELFF. CDR3 nucleotide sequence: TGCGCCAGCAGCTTGGTGAACCAGGCGAACACCGGGGAGCTGTTTTTT. Variable domain in full (rest from reference TRBV5-1 and TRBJ2-2): KAGVTQTPRYLIKTRGQQVTLSCSPISGHRSVSWYQQTPGQGLQFLFEYFSETQRNKGNFPGRFSGRQFSNSRSEMNVSTLELGDSALYLCASSLVNQANTGELFFGEGSRLTVL.

The chain recombines TRBV4-1 with TRBJ1-5; D not resolved. The V and J ends lost 0 bases and 6 bases respectively, with 9 bases between them. The CDR3 totals 14 residues. Looked up from germline, CDR1 is MGHRA and CDR2 is YSYEKL. In DNA, the CDR3 is TGCGCCAGCAGCCAAGACCCGCAGTCTCAGCCCCAGCATTTT. Protein sequence: CASSQDPQSQPQHF.

This clone was recorded only once. The chain couples TRBV29-1 to TRBJ2-1; 10 bases match TRBD1. CDR3 length equals 16 residues. V trimming: 5 bases; J trimming: 8 bases; junction bases outside the gene matches: 15. Germline V gives CDR1 SQVTM, CDR2 ANQGSEA. The CDR3 spells CSVMASGGTGVDEQFF. CDR3 bases: TGCAGCGTTATGGCGTCTGGAGGGACAGGGGTCGATGAGCAGTTCTTC.

V usage is TRBV5-4 and J usage is TRBJ2-7; 11 positions agree with TRBD2. The germline CDR1 and CDR2 sequences are SGHNT and YYREEE (reference sequence). This CDR3 comprises 15 residues. Trimming removed 3 bases from V and 2 bases from J; junction bases left unmatched: 4. The CDR3 bases are TGTGCCAGCAGCTACGGTAGCGGGGGGGCCTACGAGCAGTACTTC. This encodes CASSYGSGGAYEQYF.

The V gene is TRBV5-6, the J gene TRBJ2-5; the D gene is possibly TRBD1 (7 bases). V gave up 0 bases and J gave up 5 bases, with 17 bases separating them. This CDR3 has 16 amino acids. CDR1 and CDR2 from the germline V gene are SGHDT and YYEEEE. CDR3 in amino acids: CASSLGIQGGRETQYF. In DNA form, the CDR3 reads TGTGCCAGCAGCTTGGGCATTCAGGGGGGCAGGGAGACCCAGTACTTC.

The chain is built from TRBV11-1 and TRBJ2-5; a possible D gene is TRBD2 (5 bases). V lost 5 bases and J 5 bases, leaving 15 bases between the germline ends. This CDR3 has 14 amino acids. Germline lookup yields CDR1 SGHAT and CDR2 FQDESV (reference sequence). The CDR3 coding sequence is TGTGCCAGCAGCCTCCCCGCGGGCCAGGAGACCCAGTACTTC. Protein sequence: CASSLPAGQETQYF.

The sample holds a few counts of this clone. The chain carries TRBV6-5 and TRBJ1-2; 9 bases are shared with TRBD1. Germline CDR1 is MNHEY and CDR2 is SVGAGI. The length of the CDR3 is 13 residues. J was trimmed by 4 bases and V by 6 bases; bases with no gene match: 3. The CDR3 DNA follows: TGTGCCAGCAGACAACAGGGGGCCTATGGCTACACCTTC. It translates to CASRQQGAYGYTF.

V is TRBV27 and J is TRBJ2-7; TRBD1 is a possible D gene (6 bases). The CDR3 totals 15 residues. V lost 6 bases and J 4 bases, leaving 19 bases between the germline ends. Germline V gives CDR1 MNHEY, CDR2 SMNVEV (reference sequence). This CDR3 reads CASRQTGNLGYEQYF. The CDR3 coding sequence is TGTGCCAGCAGGCAAACAGGGAATTTAGGGTACGAGCAGTACTTC.

The sample holds a few counts of this clone. The CDR3 sequence: CSVAKGLAGAEQYF. CDR3 DNA sequence: TGCAGCGTGGCGAAGGGACTAGCGGGAGCCGAGCAGTACTTC. J is TRBJ2-7 and V is TRBV29-1, with 14 bases aligning to TRBD2. Germline assignment: CDR1 SQVTM and CDR2 ANQGSEA. The CDR3 has 14 amino acids. V dropped 6 bases and J dropped 6; count of bases not matched to a gene: 7.

This sequence joins TRBV5-1 and TRBJ2-2; 7 bases are shared with TRBD2. Germline CDR1 and CDR2: SGHRS and YFSETQ. The V gene end was trimmed by 1 base and the J gene end by 0 bases; junction bases not matched to a gene: 9. This CDR3 contains 18 residues. The CDR3: CASSLSPSGEPNTGELFF. The CDR3 nucleotides are TGCGCCAGCAGCTTGTCGCCCAGCGGGGAACCGAACACCGGGGAGCTGTTTTTT. Full variable domain (missing parts from reference TRBV5-1 and TRBJ2-2): KAGVTQTPRYLIKTRGQQVTLSCSPISGHRSVSWYQQTPGQGLQFLFEYFSETQRNKGNFPGRFSGRQFSNSRSEMNVSTLELGDSALYLCASSLSPSGEPNTGELFFGEGSRLTVL.